These T cell receptor beta chains were read from a single sample in a study of sequential checkpoint blockade in melanoma. This table comes from immunoSEQ multiplex PCR, and its TCRdb copy is limited to in-frame clones, with some not included. The table has under 25,000 clones, roughly 86% seen once; the top ten hold roughly 12%. Sequenced here: CD8+ T cells sorted from blood (inferred from file names), sampled from a patient given nivolumab and ipilimumab in sequence. These receptors originate from a human donor with melanoma. The CDR3 runs from the conserved cysteine through the conserved F or W. D genes are given only for firm matches. For some rows the clone size is stated as once, few or many, or as a class when expanded; others skip it.

cdr3_aa,cdr3_nt,v_call,clone_size,j_call,d_call
CASTGTGRGDQPQHF,TGTGCCAGTACCGGGACAGGGAGGGGGGATCAGCCCCAGCATTTT,TRBV28,NA,TRBJ1-5,TRBD1
CASSLSPLAGGPVTGELFF,TGTGCCAGCAGTTTATCCCCCTTAGCGGGAGGGCCTGTCACCGGGGAGCTGTTTTTT,TRBV27,NA,TRBJ2-2,TRBD2
CASSASRGTYNEQFF,TGTGCCAGCAGCGCAAGTAGGGGGACATACAATGAGCAGTTCTTC,TRBV11-3,NA,TRBJ2-1,NA
CASMVAPRGGEQFF,TGTGCCAGTATGGTAGCTCCAAGAGGGGGTGAGCAGTTCTTC,TRBV19,NA,TRBJ2-1,NA
CAYQGREDEQYF,TGTGCCTACCAGGGGCGGGAGGACGAGCAGTACTTC,TRBV30,NA,TRBJ2-7,TRBD2
CASSLSIGAPSSYEQYF,TGTGCCAGCAGTTTATCGATCGGAGCGCCCAGCTCCTACGAGCAGTACTTC,TRBV27,few,TRBJ2-7,NA
CASRLKTGTGNRGSYEQYF,TGTGCAAGTCGCCTGAAAACCGGGACAGGAAATAGGGGCTCCTACGAGCAGTACTTC,TRBV12-2,few,TRBJ2-7,NA
CAWGVGGGYQETQYF,TGTGCCTGGGGTGTCGGGGGGGGGTACCAAGAGACCCAGTACTTC,TRBV30,few,TRBJ2-5,TRBD2
CASMGTSGVNTQYF,TGTGCCAGCATGGGGACTAGCGGGGTTAATACGCAGTATTTT,TRBV6-1,NA,TRBJ2-3,TRBD2
CASSLEQGYEQYF,TGTGCCAGCAGCTTAGAACAGGGCTACGAGCAGTACTTC,TRBV7-2,few,TRBJ2-7,NA
CASSYSTGGYEQYF,TGTGCCAGCAGTTACTCTACAGGGGGCTACGAGCAGTACTTC,TRBV6-5,NA,TRBJ2-7,TRBD1
CASSLSFGPYNEQFF,TGCGCCAGCAGCCTTAGCTTTGGCCCCTACAATGAGCAGTTCTTC,TRBV5-1,NA,TRBJ2-1,NA
CASSPTDRGEAFF,TGTGCCAGCTCACCAACCGACAGGGGTGAAGCTTTCTTT,TRBV18,NA,TRBJ1-1,TRBD1
CASSPVGLAGEGEQYF,TGTGCCAGCTCACCCGTGGGACTAGCGGGAGAAGGCGAGCAGTACTTC,TRBV18,NA,TRBJ2-7,TRBD2
CASSLDKAGEKLFF,TGTGCCAGCAGCTTGGACAAGGCCGGGGAAAAACTGTTTTTT,TRBV5-4,NA,TRBJ1-4,NA
CATSRDRQGASETQYF,TGTGCCACCAGCAGAGATAGACAGGGGGCGTCAGAGACCCAGTACTTC,TRBV15,NA,TRBJ2-5,TRBD1
CASSLSAAARNEQYF,TGTGCCAGCAGTTTATCCGCGGCGGCGCGAAACGAGCAGTACTTC,TRBV27,NA,TRBJ2-7,NA
CSVHRHQGVTDTQYF,TGCAGCGTCCACCGTCACCAGGGGGTGACAGATACGCAGTATTTT,TRBV29-1,NA,TRBJ2-3,TRBD1